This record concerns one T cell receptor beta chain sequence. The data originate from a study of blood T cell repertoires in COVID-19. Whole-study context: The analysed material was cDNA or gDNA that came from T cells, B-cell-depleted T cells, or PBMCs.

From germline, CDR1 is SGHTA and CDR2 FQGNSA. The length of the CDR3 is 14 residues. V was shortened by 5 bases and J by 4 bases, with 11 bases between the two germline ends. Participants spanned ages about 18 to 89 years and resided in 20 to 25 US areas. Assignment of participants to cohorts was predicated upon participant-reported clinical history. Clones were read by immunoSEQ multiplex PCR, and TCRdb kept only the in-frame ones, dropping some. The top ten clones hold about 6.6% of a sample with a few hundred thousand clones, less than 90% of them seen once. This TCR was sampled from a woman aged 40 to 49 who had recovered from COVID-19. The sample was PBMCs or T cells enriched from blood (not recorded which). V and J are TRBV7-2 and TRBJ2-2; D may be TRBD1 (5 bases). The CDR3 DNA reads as TGTGCCAGCAGCCGGACGACAGTCACCGGGGAGCTGTTTTTT. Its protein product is CASSRTTVTGELFF.